This T cell receptor (beta chain) was retrieved from a study of blood T cell repertoires in COVID-19. At the level of the study: The analysed material was cDNA or gDNA that came from T cells, B-cell-depleted T cells, or PBMCs.

Per the study methods: How many nucleated cells were present was estimated from reference gene primer amplification. Only in-frame clones appear in the TCRdb table, and some are missing; sequencing was by immunoSEQ multiplex PCR. The V and J calls and clone size come from that table; D and trimming were worked out from the DNA. The data contain fewer than 200,000 clones, around 81% of them seen just once; the ten biggest clones take up more than 9.5%. Seattle's enrolled individuals joined amid active infection and were then monitored longitudinally. This receptor was taken from a woman in her thirties or forties with COVID-19, enrolled during active disease. Sequencing input: peripheral blood.

CDR3 DNA: TGTGCCAGCAGCTCGCAATGGGGAGTGAGCACTGAAGCTTTCTTT. Translating gives CASSSQWGVSTEAFF. The rearrangement joins TRBV11-2 to TRBJ1-1; the D is unclear. The V end was cut by 4 bases, the J end by 4 bases, with 16 bases between. CDR1 SGHAT and CDR2 FQNNGV come from the germline V gene. This CDR3 has 15 residues.